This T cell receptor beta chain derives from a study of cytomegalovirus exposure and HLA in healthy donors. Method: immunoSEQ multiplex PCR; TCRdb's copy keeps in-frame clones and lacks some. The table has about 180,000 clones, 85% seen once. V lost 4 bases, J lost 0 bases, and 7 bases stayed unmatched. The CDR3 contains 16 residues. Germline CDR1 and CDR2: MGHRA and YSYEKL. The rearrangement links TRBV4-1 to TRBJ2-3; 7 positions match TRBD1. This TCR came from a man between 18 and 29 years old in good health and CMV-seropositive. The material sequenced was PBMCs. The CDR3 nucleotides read TGCGCCAGCAGCCTACAGGGGTCCCTTAGCACAGATACGCAGTATTTT. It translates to CASSLQGSLSTDTQYF.